This TCR beta chain was profiled in a study of blood T cell repertoires in COVID-19. Study information: Acute-phase and convalescent COVID-19 samples originated in the United States, Italy and Spain.

Trimming took 6 bases from V and 8 from J; bases not matched to a gene: 12. Germline V lookup: CDR1 MNHEY, CDR2 SVGEGT. This CDR3 has 15 residues. Seattle patients were enrolled during active infection and followed longitudinally. The data were produced by immunoSEQ multiplex PCR, yet TCRdb's version contains in-frame clones alone and is incomplete. The sample carries roughly 200,000 clones, 80% to 90% recorded once. The clonotype was recovered from a woman of 80 years or more with COVID-19, enrolled during active disease. Sequencing was done on a sample of peripheral blood. This sequence joins TRBV6-2 or TRBV6-3 and TRBJ2-1, with TRBD1 matching 8 bases. The CDR3 bases are TGTGCCAGCAGCTCCACAGGGGGAGGTAGCGATGAGCAGTTCTTC. Amino acids: CASSSTGGGSDEQFF.